What follows is one T cell receptor beta chain and its context. What it recognizes is unknown. The entry originates in a study of neoadjuvant anti-PD-1 for oral cavity cancer. At the level of the study: Nivolumab at 3 mg/kg was mostly given biweekly, three to four doses, pre-surgery. Around day 43, patients without progression received a fourth nivolumab dose before surgery. Notes on the study in general: With a few patients per group, TCR findings need larger cohorts.

The assay was immunoSEQ multiplex PCR, and TCRdb's table has in-frame clones only and misses some. The table lists some 14,000 clones, more than 70% of them singletons, with approximately 2.3% in the top ten. There are 15 residues in the CDR3. From germline, CDR1 is SNHLY and CDR2 FYNNEI. The ends were cut back, 4 bases at V and 5 bases at J, with 15 bases in the middle. Specified time point: after neoadjuvant nivolumab, at surgical resection. This TCR came from a person aged 40 to 85 with oral cavity squamous cell carcinoma. This chain connects TRBV2 to TRBJ1-5, with D unresolved. The sequences come from PBMCs, collected after nivolumab (anti-PD-1) treatment. The CDR3 nucleotides read TGTGCCAGCAGTGCATCCGGAATCAGTCATCAGCCCCAGCATTTT. Amino acids: CASSASGISHQPQHF.